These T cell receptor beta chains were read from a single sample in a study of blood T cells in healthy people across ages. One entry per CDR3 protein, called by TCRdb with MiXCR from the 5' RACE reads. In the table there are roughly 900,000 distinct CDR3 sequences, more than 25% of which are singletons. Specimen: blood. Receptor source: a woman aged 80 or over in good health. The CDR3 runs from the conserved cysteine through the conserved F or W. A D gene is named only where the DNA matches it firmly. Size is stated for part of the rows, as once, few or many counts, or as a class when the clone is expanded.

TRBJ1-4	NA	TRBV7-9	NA	CASSPKNANEKLFF	TGTGCCAGCAGCCCGAAGAACGCTAATGAAAAACTGTTTTTT
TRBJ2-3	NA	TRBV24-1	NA	CATSDSPGSSAGVAQYF	TGTGCCACCAGTGATTCCCCAGGGTCCTCCGCTGGTGTAGCGCAGTATTTT
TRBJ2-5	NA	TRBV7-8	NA	CASSSSAEGTQYF	TGTGCCAGCAGCTCCTCGGCGGAGGGGACCCAGTACTTC
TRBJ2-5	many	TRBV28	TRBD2	CASSGLTVETQYF	TGTGCCAGCTCGGGACTAACTGTCGAGACCCAGTACTTC
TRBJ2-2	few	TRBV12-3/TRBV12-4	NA	CASTLRGNTGELFF	TGTGCCAGCACCCTAAGGGGAAACACCGGGGAGCTGTTTTTT
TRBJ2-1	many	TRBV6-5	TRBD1	CASSYSLRVGTGRAKEQFF	TGTGCCAGCAGTTACTCGCTCAGAGTCGGGACAGGGCGGGCTAAGGAGCAGTTCTTC
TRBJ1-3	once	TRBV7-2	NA	CASSLARAGNTIYF	TGTGCCAGCAGCTTAGCGAGGGCCGGAAACACCATATATTTT
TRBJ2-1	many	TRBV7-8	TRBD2	CASSLAPGLGASYNEQFF	TGTGCCAGCAGCTTAGCGCCAGGACTAGGAGCGTCCTACAATGAGCAGTTCTTC
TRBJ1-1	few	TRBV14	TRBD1	CASSQPGTGIFTEAFF	TGTGCCAGCAGCCAACCCGGGACAGGGATTTTCACTGAAGCTTTCTTT
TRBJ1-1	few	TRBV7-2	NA	CASSARDPNTNTEAFF	TGTGCCAGCAGCGCCCGGGACCCCAACACGAACACTGAAGCTTTCTTT
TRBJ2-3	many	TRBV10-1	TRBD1	CASTGTGGTDTQYF	TGCGCCAGCACCGGGACAGGGGGGACAGATACGCAGTATTTT
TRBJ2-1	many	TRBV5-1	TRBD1	CASSVGQGGKSDEQFF	TGCGCCAGCAGCGTGGGACAGGGAGGGAAATCCGATGAGCAGTTCTTC
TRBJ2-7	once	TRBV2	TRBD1	CASSVMATGGESTYNEQYF	TGTGCCAGCAGTGTTATGGCGACAGGGGGTGAGAGCACCTACAATGAGCAGTACTTC
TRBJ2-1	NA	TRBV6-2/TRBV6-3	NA	CASSLPGFHEQFF	TGTGCCAGCAGTTTACCAGGGTTCCATGAGCAGTTCTTC
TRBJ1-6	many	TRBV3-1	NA	CASSQGPLGSNSPLHF	TGTGCCAGCAGCCAAGGTCCTCTGGGCAGTAATTCACCCCTCCACTTT
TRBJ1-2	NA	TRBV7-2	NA	CASSSKQGQINYGYTF	TGTGCCAGCAGCTCAAAGCAGGGCCAGATTAACTATGGCTACACCTTC
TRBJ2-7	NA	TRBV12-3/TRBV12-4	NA	CASSLGQGGGEQYF	TGTGCCAGCAGTTTAGGTCAGGGGGGAGGCGAGCAGTACTTC
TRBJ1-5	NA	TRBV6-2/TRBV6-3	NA	CASNDGGTGNQPQHF	TGTGCCAGCAATGATGGGGGAACTGGCAATCAGCCCCAGCATTTT
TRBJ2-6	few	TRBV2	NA	CASSRDASGANVLTF	TGTGCCAGCAGTAGAGACGCCTCTGGGGCCAACGTCCTGACTTTC
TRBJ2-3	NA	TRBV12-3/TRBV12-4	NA	CASSSAQGGTDAQYF	TGTGCCAGCAGTTCGGCTCAGGGGGGAACAGATGCGCAGTATTTT
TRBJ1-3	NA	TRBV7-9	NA	CASSLKRGSGNTIYF	TGTGCCAGCAGCTTAAAAAGGGGCTCTGGAAACACCATATATTTT
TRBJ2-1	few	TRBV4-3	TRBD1	CASSQVATGAPYNEQFF	TGCGCCAGCAGCCAGGTGGCAACAGGGGCCCCGTACAATGAGCAGTTCTTC
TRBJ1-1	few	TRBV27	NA	CASSLSSAGNTEAFF	TGTGCCAGCAGTTTATCCTCGGCCGGGAACACTGAAGCTTTCTTT
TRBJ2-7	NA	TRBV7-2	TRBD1	CASSLGQFRTEQYF	TGTGCCAGCAGCTTGGGACAGTTCCGCACCGAGCAGTACTTC
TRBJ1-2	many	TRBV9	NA	CASSVGQLANYGYTF	TGTGCCAGCAGCGTAGGGCAGCTTGCTAACTATGGCTACACCTTC
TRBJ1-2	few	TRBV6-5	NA	CASTPSGSGYGYTF	TGTGCCAGCACCCCCTCGGGCTCTGGCTATGGCTACACCTTC
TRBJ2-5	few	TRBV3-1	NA	CASSQVGGEQYF	TGTGCCAGCAGCCAAGTAGGTGGTGAGCAGTACTTC
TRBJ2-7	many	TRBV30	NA	CAWSRGHSYEQYF	TGTGCCTGGAGTCGGGGACATTCTTACGAGCAGTACTTC
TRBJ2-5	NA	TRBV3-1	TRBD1	CASSQRTGGVETQYF	TGTGCCAGCAGCCAAAGGACAGGGGGCGTAGAGACCCAGTACTTC
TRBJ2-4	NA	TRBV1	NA	CTSSPRLGGLAKNIQYF	TGCACCAGCAGCCCCCGGCTGGGGGGGTTAGCCAAAAACATTCAGTACTTC
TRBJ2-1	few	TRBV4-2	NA	CASSQVSLGDPYNEQFF	TGTGCCAGCAGCCAAGTAAGTCTGGGGGATCCCTACAATGAGCAGTTCTTC
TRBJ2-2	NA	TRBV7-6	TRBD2	CASSIGIAGGQGGELFF	TGTGCCAGCAGCATTGGGATAGCGGGGGGTCAAGGCGGGGAGCTGTTTTTT
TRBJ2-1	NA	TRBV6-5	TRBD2	CASSSTSGGSPYNEQFF	TGTGCCAGCAGTTCGACTAGCGGGGGTAGCCCCTACAATGAGCAGTTCTTC
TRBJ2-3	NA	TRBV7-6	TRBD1	CASSLAYGQGSTDTQYF	TGTGCCAGCAGCTTAGCTTACGGACAGGGAAGCACAGATACGCAGTATTTT
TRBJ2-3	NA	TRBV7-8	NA	CASSYLASSDTQYF	TGTGCCAGCAGCTACCTAGCGTCGTCGGATACGCAGTATTTT
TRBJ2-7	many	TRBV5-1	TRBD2	CASSVTTSDEQYF	TGCGCCAGCAGCGTGACGACTAGCGACGAGCAGTACTTC
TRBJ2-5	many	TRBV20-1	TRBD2	CSARVGLQKETQYF	TGCAGTGCTAGAGTGGGACTACAAAAAGAGACCCAGTACTTC
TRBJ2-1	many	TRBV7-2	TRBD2	CASSSRLAGATSEQFF	TGTGCCAGCAGCTCCAGACTAGCGGGGGCGACGAGTGAGCAGTTCTTC
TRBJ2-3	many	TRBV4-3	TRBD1	CASSPSITGGRTQYF	TGCGCCAGCAGCCCTTCCATTACAGGGGGTAGGACCCAGTATTTT
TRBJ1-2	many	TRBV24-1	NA	CATSDTRTGYGYTF	TGTGCCACCAGTGATACTCGGACCGGCTATGGCTACACCTTC
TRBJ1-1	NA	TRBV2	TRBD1	CASSVAGQESEAFF	TGTGCCAGCAGTGTGGCCGGACAGGAGTCTGAAGCTTTCTTT
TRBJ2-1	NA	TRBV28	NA	CASSLSQGQETQFF	TGTGCCAGCAGTTTATCCCAGGGACAAGAGACCCAGTTCTTC
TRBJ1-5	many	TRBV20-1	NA	CSATLDGNQPQHF	TGCAGTGCTACACTCGATGGGAATCAGCCCCAGCATTTT
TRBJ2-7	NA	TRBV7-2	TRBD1	CASSLVDRGSSYEQYF	TGTGCCAGCAGCTTAGTAGACAGGGGAAGCTCCTACGAGCAGTACTTC
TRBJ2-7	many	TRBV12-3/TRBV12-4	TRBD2	CASSPWTSGVYEQYF	TGTGCCAGCAGTCCCTGGACTAGCGGGGTCTACGAGCAGTACTTC
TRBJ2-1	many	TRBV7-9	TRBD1	CASSLSRDRVGNEQFF	TGTGCCAGCAGCCTGAGCAGAGACAGGGTAGGCAATGAGCAGTTCTTC
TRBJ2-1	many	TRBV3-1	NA	CASSHESRYNEQFF	TGTGCCAGCAGCCACGAGTCTAGGTACAATGAGCAGTTCTTC
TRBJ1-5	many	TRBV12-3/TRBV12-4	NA	CASSLGTSGQPQHF	TGTGCCAGCAGTTTGGGGACGTCGGGTCAGCCCCAGCATTTT
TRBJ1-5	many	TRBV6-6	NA	CASRQGVQPQHF	TGTGCCAGCAGGCAGGGTGTCCAGCCCCAGCATTTT
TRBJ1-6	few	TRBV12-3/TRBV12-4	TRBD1	CASSLQGAQRSPLHF	TGTGCCAGCAGCCTACAGGGGGCCCAAAGATCACCCCTCCACTTT
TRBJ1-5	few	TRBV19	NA	CASTKGPLSNQPQHF	TGTGCCAGTACCAAGGGACCGCTTAGCAATCAGCCCCAGCATTTT
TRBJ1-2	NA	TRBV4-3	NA	CASSQDQLARGYTF	TGCGCCAGCAGCCAAGATCAGTTAGCACGTGGCTACACCTTC
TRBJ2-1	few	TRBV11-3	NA	CASSFYRTAAYNEQFF	TGTGCCAGCAGCTTTTACAGGACAGCCGCTTACAATGAGCAGTTCTTC
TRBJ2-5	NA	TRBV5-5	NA	CASSVRGGQGWYKQYF	TGTGCTAGCAGCGTACGGGGTGGGCAGGGATGGTACAAGCAGTACTTC